This note documents a single TCR beta chain sequence. Its specificity is not known. Per the germline V gene, CDR1 is KGHSH and CDR2 is LQKENI. The CDR3 sequence is 13 residues long. V gave up 6 bases and J gave up 5 bases, with 11 bases separating them. The method was immunoSEQ multiplex PCR; TCRdb's version includes in-frame clones alone and lacks a portion of them. The profile shows 100,000 to 150,000 clones, around 83% of them singletons. Some second doses came at about 4 weeks and others at about 12 weeks; these were pooled. The data are from a study of T cell responses to AZD1222 COVID-19 vaccine. General observations from the study: Sampled repertoires all dated from after the peak T cell response. The study found Spike-specific TCR breadth and depth rose after two AZD1222 doses. Donors were chiefly white British, with a greater number of females, and clonal diversity was perhaps underestimated.

The source of this sequence is an adult who received the AZD1222 COVID-19 vaccine. The chain combines TRBV18 with TRBJ1-5; possibly TRBD1 for D (6 bases). The sample here was peripheral blood, taken 28 days after the second AZD1222 dose. Here the CDR3 DNA reads TGTGCCAGCTCGGGGGGCGCGGATCAGCCCCAGCATTTT. Its translation: CASSGGADQPQHF.